This entry lists 10 T cell receptor beta chains sequenced from one sample in a study of blood T cell repertoires in COVID-19. The repertoire was sequenced with immunoSEQ multiplex PCR; TCRdb's copy has only in-frame clones and lacks some. The sample consists of under 300,000 clones, roughly 88% of them appearing once. What was sequenced was PBMCs or T cells enriched from blood (not recorded which). Source of these receptors: a woman aged 25-40 years who had recovered from COVID-19.

A word on this clone: The sample contains more than one DNA sequence encoding this CDR3. V gene TRBV9 combines with J gene TRBJ2-3; TRBD2 matches 8 bases. V shed 0 bases, J shed 0 bases, and the junction held 3 bases outside the gene matches. The CDR3 totals 16 residues. Germline V gene data show CDR1 as SGDLS and CDR2 as YYNGEE. Here the CDR3 DNA reads TGTGCCAGCAGCGTAGCGGGGGGGGCAAGCACAGATACGCAGTATTTT. Protein product: CASSVAGGASTDTQYF.

With regard to this clone: The same CDR3 can be traced to other DNA sequences in this sample. The V gene is TRBV7-8, the J gene TRBJ1-2, with 7 bases fitting TRBD1. The length of the CDR3 is 12 residues. V lost 5 bases to trimming and J lost 8 bases; unmatched junction nucleotides: 5. From germline, CDR1 is SGHVS and CDR2 FQNEAQ. CDR3 sequence (DNA): TGTGCCAGCAGCCCGAGGGACAGAGGCTACACCTTC. Its protein is CASSPRDRGYTF.

The chain couples TRBV10-1 to TRBJ1-5; 9 nucleotides align to TRBD1. Germline CDR1 WNHNN, CDR2 SYGVQD (reference sequence). V was pared by 7 bases and J by 6 bases, with 10 bases of the junction left unmatched. The CDR3 is made up of 15 amino acids. The CDR3 spells CASNGDRVKLQPQHF. CDR3 nucleotides: TGCGCCAGCAACGGGGACAGGGTAAAGCTTCAGCCCCAGCATTTT.

The chain joins TRBV7-2 to TRBJ2-1; TRBD2 agrees at 11 bases. The ends lost 2 bases at V and 4 bases at J; junction bases unmatched: 4. Germline V gene data show CDR1 as SGHTA and CDR2 as FQGNSA. This CDR3 is built from 16 residues. CDR3 sequence reads: CASSLPGLAVYNEQFF. The CDR3 region has the DNA TGTGCCAGCAGCTTACCGGGACTAGCGGTATACAATGAGCAGTTCTTC.

This clone has a handful of counts. The V gene is TRBV21-1, the J gene TRBJ2-2; the table calls TRBD1, which could not be checked here. TRBV21-1 is an annotated pseudogene. The CDR3 spans 14 residues. In nucleotides, the CDR3 is TGTGCCATGGGTCGACAACCAAAGGCCGGGGAGCTGTTTTTT. Its protein product is CAMGRQPKAGELFF.

CDR3 in DNA: TGCGCCAGCAGCCCGAATCCGGGACAGAAAAATTCACCCCTCCACTTT. Translated, it gives CASSPNPGQKNSPLHF. This chain joins TRBV4-1 and TRBJ1-6; 7 bases are shared with TRBD1. This CDR3 is 16 amino acids long. V trimming: 4 bases; J trimming: 7 bases; junction bases outside the gene matches: 10. Looked up from germline, CDR1 is MGHRA and CDR2 is YSYEKL.

The rearrangement joins TRBV5-1 to TRBJ2-7; 10 nucleotides align to TRBD2. Trimming at V came to 0 bases and at J to 3 bases, leaving 3 bases not matched to a gene. This CDR3 has 15 residues. Germline lookup yields CDR1 SGHRS and CDR2 YFSETQ. CDR3 amino acids: CASSLVIAGGYEQYF. The DNA for the CDR3 is TGCGCCAGCAGCTTGGTGATAGCGGGGGGCTACGAGCAGTACTTC.

This clone is a singleton in its sample. The CDR3 spells CASSPRDRAKQFF. The CDR3 DNA reads TGTGCCAGTAGTCCCCGGGACAGGGCTAAGCAGTTCTTC. The genes are TRBV19 and TRBJ2-1; 9 bases are a match to TRBD1. Germline V gene lookup returns CDR1 LNHDA and CDR2 SQIVND (reference sequence). The CDR3 covers 13 residues. V trimming: 5 bases; J trimming: 11 bases; junction bases outside the gene matches: 7.

CDR3 region: CASSFVRKLVDNEQFF. CDR3 sequence (DNA): TGCGCCAGCAGCTTTGTCCGTAAGCTAGTTGACAATGAGCAGTTCTTC. The J gene is TRBJ2-1, the V gene TRBV5-1; D not certain. Per the germline V gene, CDR1 is SGHRS and CDR2 is YFSETQ. This CDR3 region has 16 residues. Deletions cut 2 bases from V and 5 bases from J, with 17 bases between.

The chain links TRBV7-2 to TRBJ2-7; tentative D call: TRBD2 (5 bases). The CDR3 runs to 16 residues. The V end was cut by 4 bases, the J end by 2 bases, with 18 bases between. The germline V gene encodes CDR1 SGHTA and CDR2 FQGNSA. The CDR3: CASSSIPGRAPYEQYF. The CDR3, as DNA: TGTGCCAGCAGCTCGATTCCGGGAAGGGCCCCCTACGAGCAGTACTTC.